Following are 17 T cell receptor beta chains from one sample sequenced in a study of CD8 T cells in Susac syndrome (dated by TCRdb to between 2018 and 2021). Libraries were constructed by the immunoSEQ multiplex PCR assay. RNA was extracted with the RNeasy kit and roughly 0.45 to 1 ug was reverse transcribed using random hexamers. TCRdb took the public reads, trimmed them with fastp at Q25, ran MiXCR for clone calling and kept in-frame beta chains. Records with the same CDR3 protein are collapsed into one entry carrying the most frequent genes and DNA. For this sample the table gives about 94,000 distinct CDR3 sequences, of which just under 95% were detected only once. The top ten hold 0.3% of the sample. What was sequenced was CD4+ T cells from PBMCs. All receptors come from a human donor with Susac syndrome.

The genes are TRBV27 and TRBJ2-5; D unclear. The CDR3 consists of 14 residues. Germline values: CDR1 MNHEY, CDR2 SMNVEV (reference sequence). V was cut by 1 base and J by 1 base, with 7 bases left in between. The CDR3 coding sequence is TGTGCCAGCAGTTTATGGAACAGCCAAGAGACCCAGTACTTC. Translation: CASSLWNSQETQYF.

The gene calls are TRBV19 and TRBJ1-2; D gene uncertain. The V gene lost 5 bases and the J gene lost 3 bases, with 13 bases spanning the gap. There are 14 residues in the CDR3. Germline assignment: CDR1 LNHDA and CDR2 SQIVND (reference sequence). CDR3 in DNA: TGTGCCAGTAGTGCCCTCGGGAGGGACTATGGCTACACCTTC. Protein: CASSALGRDYGYTF. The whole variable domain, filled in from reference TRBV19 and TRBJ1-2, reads DGGITQSPKYLFRKEGQNVTLSCEQNLNHDAMYWYRQDPGQGLRLIYYSQIVNDFQKGDIAEGYSVSREKKESFPLTVTSAQKNPTAFYLCASSALGRDYGYTFGSGTRLTVV.

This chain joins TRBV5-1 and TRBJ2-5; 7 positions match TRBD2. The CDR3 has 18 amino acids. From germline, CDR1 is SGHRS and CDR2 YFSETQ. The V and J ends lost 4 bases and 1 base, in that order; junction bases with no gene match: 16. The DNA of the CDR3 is TGCGCCAGCAGCCCTCAACTAACCGGGACTACAATCCAAGAGACCCAGTACTTC. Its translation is CASSPQLTGTTIQETQYF.

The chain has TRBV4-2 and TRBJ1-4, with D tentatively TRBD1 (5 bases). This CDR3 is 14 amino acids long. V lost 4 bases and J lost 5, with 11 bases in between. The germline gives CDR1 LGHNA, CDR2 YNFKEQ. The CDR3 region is CASSPQARNEKLFF. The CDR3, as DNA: TGTGCCAGCAGCCCACAGGCAAGGAATGAAAAACTGTTTTTT.

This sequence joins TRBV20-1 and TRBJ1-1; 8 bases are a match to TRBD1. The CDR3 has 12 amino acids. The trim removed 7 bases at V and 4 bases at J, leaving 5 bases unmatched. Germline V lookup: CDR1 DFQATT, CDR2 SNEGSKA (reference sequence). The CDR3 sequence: CSVRTGTTEAFF. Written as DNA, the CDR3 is TGCAGTGTTAGGACAGGGACCACTGAAGCTTTCTTT.

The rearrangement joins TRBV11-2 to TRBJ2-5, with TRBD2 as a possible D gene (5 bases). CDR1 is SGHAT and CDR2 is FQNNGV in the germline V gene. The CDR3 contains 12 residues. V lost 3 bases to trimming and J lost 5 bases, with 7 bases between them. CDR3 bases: TGTGCCAGCAGCTTCGGGGAGGAGACCCAGTACTTC. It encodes CASSFGEETQYF.

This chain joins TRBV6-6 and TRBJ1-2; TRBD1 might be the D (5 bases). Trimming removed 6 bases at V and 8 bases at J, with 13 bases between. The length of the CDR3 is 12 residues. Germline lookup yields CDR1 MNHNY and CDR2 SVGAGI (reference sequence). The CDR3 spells CASSLKEGGYTF. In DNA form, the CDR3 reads TGTGCCAGCAGCCTTAAGGAGGGGGGCTACACCTTC.

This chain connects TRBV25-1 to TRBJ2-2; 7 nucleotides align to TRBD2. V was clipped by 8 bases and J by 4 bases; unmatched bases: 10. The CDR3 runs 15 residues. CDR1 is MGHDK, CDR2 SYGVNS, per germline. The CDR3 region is CASGAGLVRTGELFF. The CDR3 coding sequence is TGTGCCAGCGGCGCAGGACTAGTTCGCACCGGGGAGCTGTTTTTT.

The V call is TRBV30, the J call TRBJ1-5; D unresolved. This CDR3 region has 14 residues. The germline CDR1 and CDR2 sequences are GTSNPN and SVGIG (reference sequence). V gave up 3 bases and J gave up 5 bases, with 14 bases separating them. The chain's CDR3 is CAWRGSAPDQPQHF. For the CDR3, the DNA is TGTGCCTGGAGAGGGTCGGCACCAGATCAGCCCCAGCATTTT.

The CDR3 reads CASSRAGGQPQHF. The CDR3 DNA reads as TGTGCCAGCAGCCGGGCAGGGGGTCAGCCCCAGCATTTT. The chain uses TRBV11-1 and TRBJ1-5, with 7 bases lining up with TRBD1. CDR3 length: 13 residues. After removal of 5 bases from V and 6 bases from J, the junction contained 4 bases not matched to a gene. Germline CDR1 SGHAT, CDR2 FQDESV (reference sequence).

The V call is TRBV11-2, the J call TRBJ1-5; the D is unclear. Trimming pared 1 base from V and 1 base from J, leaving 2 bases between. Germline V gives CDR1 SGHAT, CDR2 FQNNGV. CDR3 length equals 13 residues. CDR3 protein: CASSLGSNQPQHF. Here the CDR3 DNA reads TGTGCCAGCAGCTTAGGAAGCAATCAGCCCCAGCATTTT.

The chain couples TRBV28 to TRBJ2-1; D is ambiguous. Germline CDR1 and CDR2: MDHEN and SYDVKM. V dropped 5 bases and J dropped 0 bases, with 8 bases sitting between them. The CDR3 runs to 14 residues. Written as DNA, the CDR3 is TGTGCCAGCAGTGCCTTGAGCTCCTACAATGAGCAGTTCTTC. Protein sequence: CASSALSSYNEQFF.

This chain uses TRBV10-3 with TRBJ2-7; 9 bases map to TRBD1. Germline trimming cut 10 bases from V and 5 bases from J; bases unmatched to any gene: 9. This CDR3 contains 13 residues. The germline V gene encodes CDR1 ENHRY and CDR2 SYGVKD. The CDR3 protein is CASTRDRAHEQYF. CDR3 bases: TGTGCCAGCACCCGGGACAGGGCCCACGAGCAGTACTTC.

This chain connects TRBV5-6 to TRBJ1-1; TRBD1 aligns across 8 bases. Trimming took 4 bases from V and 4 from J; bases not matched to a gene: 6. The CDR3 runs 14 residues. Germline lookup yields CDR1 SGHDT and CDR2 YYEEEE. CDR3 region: CASSVRTGGTEAFF. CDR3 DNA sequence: TGTGCCAGCAGCGTAAGAACAGGGGGCACTGAAGCTTTCTTT.

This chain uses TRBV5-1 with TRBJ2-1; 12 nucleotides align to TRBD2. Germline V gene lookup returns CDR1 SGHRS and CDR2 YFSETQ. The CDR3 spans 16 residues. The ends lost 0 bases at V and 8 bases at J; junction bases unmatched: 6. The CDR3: CASSLAPSGGAYEQFF. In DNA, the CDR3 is TGCGCCAGCAGCTTGGCCCCTAGCGGGGGGGCCTATGAGCAGTTCTTC.

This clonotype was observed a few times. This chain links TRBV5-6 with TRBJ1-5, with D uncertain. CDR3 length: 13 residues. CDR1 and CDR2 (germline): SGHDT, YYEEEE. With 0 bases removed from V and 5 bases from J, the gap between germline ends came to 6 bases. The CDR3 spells CASSLGPDQPQHF. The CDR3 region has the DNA TGTGCCAGCAGCTTGGGTCCAGATCAGCCCCAGCATTTT.

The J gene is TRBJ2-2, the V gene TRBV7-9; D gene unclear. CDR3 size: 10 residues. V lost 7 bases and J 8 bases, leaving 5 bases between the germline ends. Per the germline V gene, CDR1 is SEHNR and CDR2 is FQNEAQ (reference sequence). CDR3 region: CASTSGELFF. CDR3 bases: TGTGCCAGCACTTCTGGGGAGCTGTTTTTT.